A selection of T cell receptor beta chains follows, all from one sample in a study of Graves' ophthalmopathy and Graves' hyperthyroidism. One entry per CDR3 protein results from TCRdb running MiXCR on the multiplex PCR reads. This sample yields over a million distinct CDR3 sequences, of which about 38% are seen a single time; around 10% belongs to the top ten. The sample was peripheral blood or thyroid tissue (not recorded which). These receptors originate from an adult man with Graves' hyperthyroidism. Both conserved end residues are part of each CDR3. Fields, in order: clone size, V gene, D gene, J gene, CDR3 protein, CDR3 DNA. The D gene is left open where the match is weak. Rows give clone size only sometimes, using once, few, many, or a class for an expanded clone.

size: -; V: TRBV10-2; D: -; J: TRBJ2-7; CDR3: CASSGLEVGYEQYF; DNA: TGCGCCAGCAGTGGATTGGAGGTTGGCTACGAGCAGTACTTC
size: many; V: TRBV19; D: TRBD2; J: TRBJ2-7; CDR3: CASSASGGLLQEQYF; DNA: TGTGCCAGTAGTGCCAGCGGGGGCCTTCTACAGGAGCAGTACTTC
size: -; V: TRBV19; D: TRBD1; J: TRBJ1-1; CDR3: CASSLMTGGVGGEFRYTEAFF; DNA: TGTGCCAGTAGTCTGATGACAGGGGGCGTTGGCGGGGAGTTTAGGTACACTGAAGCTTTCTTT
size: -; V: TRBV7-2; D: -; J: TRBJ1-2; CDR3: CASSVHGHRPNYGYTF; DNA: TGTGCCAGCAGCGTACACGGCCACAGACCAAACTATGGCTACACCTTC
size: -; V: TRBV7-9; D: -; J: TRBJ2-1; CDR3: CASRSLGDNEQFF; DNA: TGTGCCAGCAGGAGTCTTGGGGACAATGAGCAGTTCTTC
size: -; V: TRBV7-2; D: -; J: TRBJ1-2; CDR3: CAGISGENYGYTF; DNA: TGTGCCGGCATATCAGGGGAAAACTATGGCTACACCTTC
size: -; V: TRBV3-1; D: -; J: TRBJ1-2; CDR3: CASPRISF; DNA: TGTGCCAGCCCCCGGATCTCCTTC
size: -; V: TRBV6-6; D: TRBD2; J: TRBJ2-7; CDR3: CASGIAGLAGAYEQYF; DNA: TGTGCCAGCGGGATCGCCGGACTAGCGGGAGCCTACGAGCAGTACTTC
size: -; V: TRBV12-3/TRBV12-4; D: -; J: TRBJ2-2; CDR3: CASSPTDDGELFF; DNA: TGTGCCAGCAGTCCGACGGACGACGGGGAGCTGTTTTTT
size: -; V: TRBV20-1; D: -; J: TRBJ1-1; CDR3: CSATMDGNTEAFF; DNA: TGCAGTGCTACTATGGACGGGAACACTGAAGCTTTCTTT
size: many; V: TRBV29-1; D: -; J: TRBJ1-5; CDR3: CSAIEQGNQPQHF; DNA: TGCAGCGCTATCGAACAGGGAAATCAGCCCCAGCATTTT
size: many; V: TRBV2; D: TRBD1; J: TRBJ2-2; CDR3: CASTGQGRLGELFF; DNA: TGTGCCAGCACAGGACAGGGAAGGCTCGGGGAGCTGTTTTTT
size: -; V: TRBV27; D: TRBD1; J: TRBJ2-6; CDR3: CASKPDRARANVLTF; DNA: TGTGCCAGCAAACCGGACAGGGCTAGGGCCAACGTCCTGACTTTC
size: many; V: TRBV7-9; D: TRBD1; J: TRBJ1-1; CDR3: CASARGTSNTEAFF; DNA: TGTGCCAGCGCCAGGGGGACGTCCAACACTGAAGCTTTCTTT
size: -; V: TRBV7-2; D: -; J: TRBJ1-2; CDR3: CATRRDSPLGYTF; DNA: TGTGCCACCCGGCGAGACAGTCCCCTAGGCTACACCTTC
size: once; V: TRBV29-1; D: -; J: TRBJ2-2; CDR3: CSVEGDRRELFF; DNA: TGCAGCGTTGAAGGGGACCGAAGGGAGCTGTTTTTT
size: -; V: TRBV20-1; D: -; J: TRBJ1-1; CDR3: CSPTVTEAFF; DNA: TGCAGCCCCACCGTAACTGAAGCTTTCTTT
size: few; V: TRBV2; D: TRBD1; J: TRBJ1-6; CDR3: CASTGTDDFRDNSPLHF; DNA: TGTGCCAGCACCGGGACAGACGATTTCCGAGATAATTCACCCCTCCACTTT
size: few; V: TRBV5-1; D: -; J: TRBJ2-5; CDR3: CASSLESSGETQYF; DNA: TGCGCCAGCAGCTTGGAAAGTTCGGGAGAGACCCAGTACTTC
size: -; V: TRBV20-1; D: TRBD1; J: TRBJ2-7; CDR3: CSARAGTGAYEQYF; DNA: TGCAGTGCTAGAGCCGGGACAGGGGCCTACGAGCAGTACTTC
size: once; V: TRBV25-1; D: -; J: TRBJ1-6; CDR3: CASSWTADNSPLHF; DNA: TGTGCCAGCAGTTGGACGGCGGATAATTCACCCCTCCACTTT
size: -; V: TRBV10-3; D: TRBD2; J: TRBJ2-7; CDR3: CASSQKGLAGYEQYF; DNA: TGTGCCAGCAGTCAAAAGGGACTAGCGGGTTACGAGCAGTACTTC
size: many; V: TRBV2; D: -; J: TRBJ2-5; CDR3: CASRQGAQETQYF; DNA: TGTGCCAGCAGACAGGGTGCACAAGAGACCCAGTACTTC
size: once; V: TRBV10-1; D: -; J: TRBJ2-6; CDR3: CASSDDPSGANVLTF; DNA: TGCGCCAGCAGTGATGACCCCTCTGGGGCCAACGTCCTGACTTTC
size: many; V: TRBV7-9; D: -; J: TRBJ2-7; CDR3: CASSLMERYEQYF; DNA: TGTGCCAGCAGCTTAATGGAAAGGTACGAGCAGTACTTC
size: many; V: TRBV5-1; D: -; J: TRBJ2-7; CDR3: CASSEGNEQYF; DNA: TGCGCCAGCAGCGAAGGGAACGAGCAGTACTTC
size: -; V: TRBV10-3; D: TRBD1; J: TRBJ1-2; CDR3: CAISESASGQGQPYGYTF; DNA: TGTGCCATCAGTGAGTCGGCGTCGGGACAGGGGCAACCATATGGCTACACCTTC
size: once; V: TRBV7-2; D: TRBD2; J: TRBJ2-5; CDR3: CASSSGLAGGFQETQYF; DNA: TGTGCCAGCAGCTCCGGGCTAGCGGGGGGTTTTCAAGAGACCCAGTACTTC
size: many; V: TRBV9; D: TRBD1; J: TRBJ2-7; CDR3: CASSSGTGGFVYEQYF; DNA: TGTGCCAGCAGCTCCGGGACAGGGGGCTTTGTATACGAGCAGTACTTC
size: many; V: TRBV29-1; D: TRBD1; J: TRBJ2-7; CDR3: CSVEGTGLEQYF; DNA: TGCAGCGTTGAAGGGACAGGACTCGAGCAGTACTTC
size: many; V: TRBV12-3/TRBV12-4; D: -; J: TRBJ1-1; CDR3: CASSPHPDRPNTEAFF; DNA: TGTGCCAGCAGTCCCCACCCGGACAGACCAAACACTGAAGCTTTCTTT
size: -; V: TRBV7-9; D: TRBD1; J: TRBJ1-1; CDR3: CASSHAGGSEAFF; DNA: TGTGCCAGCAGCCATGCAGGGGGATCTGAAGCTTTCTTT
size: few; V: TRBV5-1; D: -; J: TRBJ2-2; CDR3: CASSVTVWAGELFF; DNA: TGCGCCAGCAGCGTGACAGTCTGGGCCGGGGAGCTGTTTTTT
size: -; V: TRBV2; D: -; J: TRBJ1-5; CDR3: CASSQYSTSVPRGYSNQPQHF; DNA: TGTGCCAGCAGCCAGTATTCAACGTCCGTGCCGAGGGGGTATAGCAATCAGCCCCAGCATTTT
size: -; V: TRBV20-1; D: -; J: TRBJ2-2; CDR3: CSAGSGVPNTGELFF; DNA: TGCAGTGCTGGGTCGGGTGTGCCGAACACCGGGGAGCTGTTTTTT
size: many; V: TRBV2; D: TRBD1; J: TRBJ2-5; CDR3: CASSVGQGTWETQYF; DNA: TGTGCCAGCAGTGTTGGACAGGGCACTTGGGAGACCCAGTACTTC
size: -; V: TRBV4-2; D: TRBD1; J: TRBJ2-5; CDR3: CASSIERGQGINQPQYF; DNA: TGTGCCAGCAGCATCGAGAGGGGACAGGGTATCAATCAGCCCCAGTACTTC
size: few; V: TRBV7-2; D: -; J: TRBJ2-7; CDR3: CASSLYAEHYEQYF; DNA: TGTGCCAGCAGCTTATATGCGGAGCACTACGAGCAGTACTTC
size: -; V: TRBV7-3; D: -; J: TRBJ2-5; CDR3: CASSAKGVLLETQYF; DNA: TGTGCCAGCAGCGCCAAAGGGGTTCTGCTAGAGACCCAGTACTTC
size: -; V: TRBV6-1; D: -; J: TRBJ2-7; CDR3: CASKLSKKSSYEQYF; DNA: TGTGCCAGCAAATTGTCGAAGAAGTCCTCCTACGAGCAGTACTTC
size: -; V: TRBV27; D: -; J: TRBJ1-1; CDR3: CASSFWGGSEAFF; DNA: TGTGCCAGCAGTTTTTGGGGGGGCTCTGAAGCTTTCTTT
size: -; V: TRBV29-1; D: TRBD1; J: TRBJ2-3; CDR3: CSAGTGYTDTQYF; DNA: TGCAGCGCCGGGACAGGATACACAGATACGCAGTATTTT
size: -; V: TRBV4-3; D: TRBD1; J: TRBJ1-1; CDR3: CASSHGPDRGNTEAFF; DNA: TGCGCCAGCAGCCATGGCCCAGACAGGGGGAACACTGAAGCTTTCTTT
size: -; V: TRBV7-3; D: TRBD2; J: TRBJ2-5; CDR3: CASSRGWGLAGGQETQYF; DNA: TGTGCCAGCAGCAGGGGGTGGGGACTAGCGGGGGGTCAAGAGACCCAGTACTTC
size: once; V: TRBV28; D: -; J: TRBJ2-7; CDR3: CASSFEGDVTYEQYF; DNA: TGTGCCAGCAGTTTCGAGGGAGATGTTACCTACGAGCAGTACTTC